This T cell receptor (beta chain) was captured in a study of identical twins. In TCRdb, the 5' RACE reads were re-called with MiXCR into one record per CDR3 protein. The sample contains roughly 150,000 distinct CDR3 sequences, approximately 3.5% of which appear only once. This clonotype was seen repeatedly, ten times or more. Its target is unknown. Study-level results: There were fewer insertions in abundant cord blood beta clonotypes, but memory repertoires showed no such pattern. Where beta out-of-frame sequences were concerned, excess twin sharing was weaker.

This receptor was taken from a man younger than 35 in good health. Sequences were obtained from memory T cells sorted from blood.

CDR3 bases: TGTGCCAGCAGCCCCACTAATACGGGGACCCAGTACTTC. It translates to CASSPTNTGTQYF. This chain joins TRBV12-3 or TRBV12-4 and TRBJ2-5; D not resolved. Between the trimmed V and J ends, which lost 6 bases and 7 bases, there was a span of 15 bases. CDR3 length equals 13 residues.